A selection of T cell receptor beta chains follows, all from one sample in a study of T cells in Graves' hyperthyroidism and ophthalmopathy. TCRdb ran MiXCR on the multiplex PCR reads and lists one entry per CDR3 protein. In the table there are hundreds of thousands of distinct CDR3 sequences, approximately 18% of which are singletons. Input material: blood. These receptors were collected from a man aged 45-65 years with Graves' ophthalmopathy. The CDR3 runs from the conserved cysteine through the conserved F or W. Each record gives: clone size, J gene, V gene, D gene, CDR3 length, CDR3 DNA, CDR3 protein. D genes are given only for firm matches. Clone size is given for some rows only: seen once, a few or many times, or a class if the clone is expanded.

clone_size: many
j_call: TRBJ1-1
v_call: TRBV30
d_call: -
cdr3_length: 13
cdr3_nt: TGTGCCTGGAGTATCGGGGCGACCACTGAAGCTTTCTTT
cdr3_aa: CAWSIGATTEAFF

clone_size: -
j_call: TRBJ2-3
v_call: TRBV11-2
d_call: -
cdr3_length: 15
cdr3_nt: TGTGCCAGCAGCTCCACGACTAGGCAGGCAGATACGCAGTATTTT
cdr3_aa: CASSSTTRQADTQYF

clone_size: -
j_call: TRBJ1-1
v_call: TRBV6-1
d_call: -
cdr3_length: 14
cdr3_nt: TGTGCCAGCAGGCCCGATGGTTGGATCTCTGAAGCTTTCTTT
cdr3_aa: CASRPDGWISEAFF

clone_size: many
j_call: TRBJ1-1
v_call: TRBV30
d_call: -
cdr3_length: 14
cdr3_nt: TGTGCCTGGAGCCCAGAGGGTCGACGGACTGAAGCTTTCTTT
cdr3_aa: CAWSPEGRRTEAFF

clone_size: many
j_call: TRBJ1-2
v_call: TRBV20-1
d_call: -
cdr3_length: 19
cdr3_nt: TGCAGTGCTAGAGTCCTAGGCGGCGGACAGACCAAGCTTGGCTATGGCTACACCTTC
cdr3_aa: CSARVLGGGQTKLGYGYTF

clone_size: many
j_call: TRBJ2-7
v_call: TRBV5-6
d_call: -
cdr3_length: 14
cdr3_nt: TGTGCCAGCAGCTTCAGAGGAACCTCCTACGAGCAGTACTTC
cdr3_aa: CASSFRGTSYEQYF

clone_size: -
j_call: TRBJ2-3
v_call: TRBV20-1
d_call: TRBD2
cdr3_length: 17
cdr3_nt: TGCAGTGCGGGGACCTTAGCGGGAGGAGCGAGCACAGATACGCAGTATTTT
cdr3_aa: CSAGTLAGGASTDTQYF

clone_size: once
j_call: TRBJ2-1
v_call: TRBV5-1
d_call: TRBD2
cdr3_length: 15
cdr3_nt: TGCGCCAGCAGCTTGGGAGCGGGAGGTTACAATGAGCAGTTCTTC
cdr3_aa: CASSLGAGGYNEQFF

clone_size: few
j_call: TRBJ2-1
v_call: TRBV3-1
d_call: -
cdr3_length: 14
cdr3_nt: TGTGCCAGCAGCCAAGGGGGTCAGGGCAATGAGCAGTTCTTC
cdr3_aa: CASSQGGQGNEQFF

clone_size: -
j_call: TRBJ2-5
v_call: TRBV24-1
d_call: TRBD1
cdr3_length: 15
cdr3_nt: TGTGCCACCTCTGAAATCCAGGGGGCTGGAGAGACCCAGTACTTC
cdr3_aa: CATSEIQGAGETQYF

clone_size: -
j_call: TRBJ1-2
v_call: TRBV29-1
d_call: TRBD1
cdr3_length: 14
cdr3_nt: TGCAGCGTTGAAGCCGGACAGGCCCACTATGGCTACACCTTC
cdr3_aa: CSVEAGQAHYGYTF

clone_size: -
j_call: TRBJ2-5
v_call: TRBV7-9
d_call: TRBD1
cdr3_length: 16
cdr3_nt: TGTGCCAGCAGCTCTCGGACAGGGGGGGGTGGAGAGACCCAGTACTTC
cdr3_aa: CASSSRTGGGGETQYF

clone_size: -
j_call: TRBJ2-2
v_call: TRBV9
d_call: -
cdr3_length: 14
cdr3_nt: TGTGCCAGCGGATCTAGGGGCTACAACCCGGAGCTGTTTTTT
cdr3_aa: CASGSRGYNPELFF

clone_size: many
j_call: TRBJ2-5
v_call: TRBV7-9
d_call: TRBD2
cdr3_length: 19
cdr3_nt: TGTGCCAGCAGCTTAGATTGGGAGACTAGCGGGAGTTCGGTAGAGACCCAGTACTTC
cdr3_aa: CASSLDWETSGSSVETQYF

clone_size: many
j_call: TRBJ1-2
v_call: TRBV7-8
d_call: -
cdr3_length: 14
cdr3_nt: TGTGCCAGCAGCGCGGGAGGCTATGGCTATGGCTACACCTTC
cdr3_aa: CASSAGGYGYGYTF

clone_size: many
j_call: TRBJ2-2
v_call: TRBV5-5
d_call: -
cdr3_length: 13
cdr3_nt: TGTGCCAGCAGCCGCGCCAACACCGGGGAGCTGTTTTTT
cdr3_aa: CASSRANTGELFF

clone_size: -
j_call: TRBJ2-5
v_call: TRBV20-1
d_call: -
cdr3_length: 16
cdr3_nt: TGCAGTGCTAGAGATCGTAAGGGAGTCCGGCAAGAGACCCAGTACTTC
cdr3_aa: CSARDRKGVRQETQYF

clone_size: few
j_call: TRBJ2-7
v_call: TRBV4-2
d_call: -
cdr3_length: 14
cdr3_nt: TGTGCCAGCAGCCAAGGAACAGCCTCCTACGAGCAGTACTTC
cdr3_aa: CASSQGTASYEQYF

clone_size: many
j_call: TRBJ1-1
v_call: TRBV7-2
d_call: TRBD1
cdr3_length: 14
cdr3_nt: TGTGCCAGCAGCTTAAACAGGGGGGTCGAAGAAGCTTTCTTT
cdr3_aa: CASSLNRGVEEAFF

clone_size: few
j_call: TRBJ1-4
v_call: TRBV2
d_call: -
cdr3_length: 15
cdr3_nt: TGTGCCACCTACCGAGGACGGGCGTCTAATGAAAAACTGTTTTTT
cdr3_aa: CATYRGRASNEKLFF

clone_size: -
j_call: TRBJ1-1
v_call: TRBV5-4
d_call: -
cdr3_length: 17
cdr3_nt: TGTGCCAGCACCAAAATGGGCCAAAGCTATATGAACACTGAAGCTTTCTTT
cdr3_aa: CASTKMGQSYMNTEAFF

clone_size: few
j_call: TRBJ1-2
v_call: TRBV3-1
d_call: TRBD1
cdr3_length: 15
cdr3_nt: TGTGCCAGCAGCCCACAGGGGACCCCCCGTAGGAGCTACACCTTC
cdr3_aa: CASSPQGTPRRSYTF

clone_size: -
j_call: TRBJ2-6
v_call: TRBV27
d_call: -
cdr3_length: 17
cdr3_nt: TGTGCCAGCGGTCCGAAGGACGGGGACCTGAGGGCCAACGTCCTGACTTTC
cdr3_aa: CASGPKDGDLRANVLTF

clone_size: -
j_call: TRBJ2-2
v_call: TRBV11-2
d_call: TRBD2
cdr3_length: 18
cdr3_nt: TGTGCCAGCAGCTTAGATCCCTTAGCGGGAGCTAGCACCGGGGAGCTGTTTTTT
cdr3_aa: CASSLDPLAGASTGELFF

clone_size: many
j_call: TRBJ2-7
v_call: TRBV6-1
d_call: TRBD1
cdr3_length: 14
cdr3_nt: TGTGCCAGCGGACAAACAGGGGTTGCCTACGAGCAGTACTTC
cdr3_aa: CASGQTGVAYEQYF

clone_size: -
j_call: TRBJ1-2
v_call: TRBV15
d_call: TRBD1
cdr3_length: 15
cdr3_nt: TGTGCCACCAGCCCCACAGGGGGCAGTAACTATGGCTACACCTTC
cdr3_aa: CATSPTGGSNYGYTF

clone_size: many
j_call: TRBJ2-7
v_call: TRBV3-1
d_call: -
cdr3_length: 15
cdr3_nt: TGTGCCAGCAGCCAAGGAGACAGGTCCTCCTACGAGCAGTACTTC
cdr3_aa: CASSQGDRSSYEQYF

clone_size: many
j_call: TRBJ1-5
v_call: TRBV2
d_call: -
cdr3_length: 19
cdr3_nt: TGTGCCAGCAGCCAGACCATGGGACAAGGCAACTATGGGGATCAGCCCCAGCATTTT
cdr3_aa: CASSQTMGQGNYGDQPQHF

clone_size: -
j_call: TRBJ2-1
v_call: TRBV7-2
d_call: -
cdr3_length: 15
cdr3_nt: TGTGCCAGCAGCTTAACCCGGACGCAATACAATGAGCAGTTCTTC
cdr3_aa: CASSLTRTQYNEQFF

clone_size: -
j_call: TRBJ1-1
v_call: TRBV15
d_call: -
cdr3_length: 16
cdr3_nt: TGTGCCACCAGAACCCGCCGGCAAGGTAAAAGCACTGAAGCTTTCTTT
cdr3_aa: CATRTRRQGKSTEAFF

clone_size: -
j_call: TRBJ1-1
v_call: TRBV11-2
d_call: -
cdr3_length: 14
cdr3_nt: TGTGCCAGCAGCTTCCCAGGGAGGGGGACTGAAGCTTTCTTT
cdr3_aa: CASSFPGRGTEAFF

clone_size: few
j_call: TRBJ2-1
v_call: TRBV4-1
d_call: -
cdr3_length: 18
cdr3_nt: TGCGCCAGCAGCCAAGACCCGGGAAAGGCAGATTTTAAGGATGAGCAGTTCTTC
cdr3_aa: CASSQDPGKADFKDEQFF

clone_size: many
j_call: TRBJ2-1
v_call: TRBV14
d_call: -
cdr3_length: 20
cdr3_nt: TGTGCCAGCAGCCAAGCATTCCGGACTTCAATAAACCGCTCCTACAATGAGCAGTTCTTC
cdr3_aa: CASSQAFRTSINRSYNEQFF

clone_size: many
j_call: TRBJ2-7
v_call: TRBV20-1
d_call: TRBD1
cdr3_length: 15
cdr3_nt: TGCAGTGCTAGGGATCCGGGACAGAATTCCTACGAGCAGTACTTC
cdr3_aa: CSARDPGQNSYEQYF

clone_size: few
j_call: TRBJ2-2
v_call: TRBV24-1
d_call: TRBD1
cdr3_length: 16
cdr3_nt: TGTGCCACCAGTGATTTGGGACAGGGGGCGACCGGGGAGCTGTTTTTT
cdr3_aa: CATSDLGQGATGELFF

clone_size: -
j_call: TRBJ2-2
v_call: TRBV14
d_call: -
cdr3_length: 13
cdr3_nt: TGTGCCAGCAGCCAAGTTCGCGCCGGGGAGCTGTTTTTT
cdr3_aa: CASSQVRAGELFF

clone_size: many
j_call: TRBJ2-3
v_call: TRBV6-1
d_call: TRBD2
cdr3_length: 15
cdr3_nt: TGTGCCAGCAGTGAAGCCAGCGGGGGTCCCGATACGCAGTATTTT
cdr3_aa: CASSEASGGPDTQYF